The 4 T cell receptor beta chains below were found in one sample sequenced in a study of T cells after yellow fever vaccination (dated by TCRdb to about 2019). Read against the paper, the sample's treatment or condition label means: live attenuated yellow fever vaccine strain. The library relied on 5' RACE. The data were produced on an Illumina HiSeq 2500. Clones were called with MiXCR by TCRdb after fastp trimmed the public reads at Q25, and only in-frame beta chains were retained. Each entry is one CDR3 protein sequence, shown with its most common DNA and genes. This sample comprises hundreds of thousands of distinct CDR3 sequences, roughly 22% of them detected only once. Around 17% of the sample is held by the ten biggest clonotypes. The input for sequencing was PBMCs, taken approximately 22 days after the first yellow fever vaccination. The receptors come from a man between 18 and 29 years old who received the YFV17D yellow fever vaccine.

V and J are TRBV4-3 and TRBJ1-4; no reliable D call. The CDR3 covers 15 residues. V dropped 0 bases and J dropped 0 bases, with 5 bases sitting between them. CDR1 LGHNA and CDR2 YSLEER come from the germline V gene. DNA of the CDR3: TGCGCCAGCAGCCAAGATTGGGCAACTAATGAAAAACTGTTTTTT. Protein sequence: CASSQDWATNEKLFF.

This chain connects TRBV19 to TRBJ2-1, with 11 positions matching TRBD2. The V segment lost 5 bases and the J segment 9 bases; nucleotides outside the gene matches: 6. The CDR3 spans 14 residues. Per the germline V gene, CDR1 is LNHDA and CDR2 is SQIVND (reference sequence). In DNA form, the CDR3 reads TGTGCCAGTAGTCTGACTAGCGGGGATACTGAGCAGTTCTTC. Protein sequence: CASSLTSGDTEQFF.

This clonotype was recorded a few times. The chain combines TRBV11-2 with TRBJ2-5; unclear D gene. Per the germline V gene, CDR1 is SGHAT and CDR2 is FQNNGV. Trimming pared 0 bases from V and 5 bases from J, leaving 10 bases between. This CDR3 comprises 14 residues. DNA for the CDR3: TGTGCCAGCAGCTTAGAGCTGGCTTTGGAGACCCAGTACTTC. Translated: CASSLELALETQYF.

The chain links TRBV10-3 to TRBJ2-5; a weak D match, TRBD2 (6 bases). The V and J ends lost 5 bases and 5 bases respectively, with 18 bases between them. CDR1 and CDR2 from the germline V gene are ENHRY and SYGVKD. The CDR3 loop spans 15 amino acids. CDR3 region: CAISLRTNNGETQYF. The DNA of the CDR3 is TGTGCCATCAGTCTTAGGACTAATAATGGGGAGACCCAGTACTTC.